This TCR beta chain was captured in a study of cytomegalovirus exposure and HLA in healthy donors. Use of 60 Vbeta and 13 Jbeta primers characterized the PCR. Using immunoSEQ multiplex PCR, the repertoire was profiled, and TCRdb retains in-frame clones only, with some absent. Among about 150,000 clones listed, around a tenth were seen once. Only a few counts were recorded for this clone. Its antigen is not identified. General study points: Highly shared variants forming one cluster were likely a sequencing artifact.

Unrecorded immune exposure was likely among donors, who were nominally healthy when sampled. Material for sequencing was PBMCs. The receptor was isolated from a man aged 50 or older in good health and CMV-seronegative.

CDR3 loop: CSVPSPNTEAFF. The DNA for the CDR3 is TGCAGCGTTCCGAGCCCGAACACTGAAGCTTTCTTT. This rearrangement joins TRBV29-1 to TRBJ1-1; D unclear. Trimming stripped 5 bases from V and 1 base from J, with 8 bases between. Germline lookup yields CDR1 SQVTM and CDR2 ANQGSEA. The CDR3 sequence is 12 residues long.